The next 8 T cell receptor beta chains were all read from a single sample in a study of T cells in Graves' hyperthyroidism and ophthalmopathy. Template material for amplifying TCR beta CDR3 regions consisted of RNA transcripts. HTBI primers were the set used in a first-round RT-PCR of the TCR CDR3. TCRdb redid the calling of the multiplex PCR reads with MiXCR, one entry per CDR3 protein. The profile shows roughly 840,000 distinct CDR3 sequences, 35% to 45% of them singletons. The material sequenced was blood. These receptors all stem from a man aged 18 to 29 with Graves' hyperthyroidism.

The rearrangement uses TRBV9 and TRBJ1-2; 7 bases fit TRBD1. The V and J ends lost 4 bases and 4 bases, in that order; junction bases with no gene match: 10. The CDR3 has 15 amino acids. CDR1 is SGDLS and CDR2 is YYNGEE in the germline V gene. The CDR3 coding sequence is TGTGCCAGCAGCACAAACAGGGGTCTCGGCTATGGCTACACCTTC. Translation gives CASSTNRGLGYGYTF.

This clonotype was counted at least ten times. V is TRBV10-3 and J is TRBJ2-7; D is unresolved. V lost 3 bases, J lost 5 bases, and 8 bases lay in between. The CDR3 has 12 amino acids. The germline gives CDR1 ENHRY, CDR2 SYGVKD. CDR3: CAISDESDEQYF. The CDR3 coding sequence is TGTGCCATCAGTGACGAGAGCGACGAGCAGTACTTC.

The gene calls are TRBV25-1 and TRBJ2-5; 10 bases agree with TRBD2. V lost 7 bases, J lost 6 bases, and 8 bases stayed unmatched. There are 14 residues in the CDR3. Germline CDR1 is MGHDK and CDR2 is SYGVNS. DNA for the CDR3: TGTGCCAGCACCGTGACTAGCGGGCAAAAGACCCAGTACTTC. Translation: CASTVTSGQKTQYF. The whole variable domain, filled in from reference TRBV25-1 and TRBJ2-5, reads EADIYQTPRYLVIGTGKKITLECSQTMGHDKMYWYQQDPGMELHLIHYSYGVNSTEKGDLSSESTVSRIRTEHFPLTLESARPSHTSQYLCASTVTSGQKTQYFGPGTRLLVL.

As for this clonotype: Mismatch with germline at one junction end may stem from a read error. The V gene is TRBV9, the J gene TRBJ2-7; TRBD2 is a possible D gene (6 bases). The germline V gene has CDR1 SGDLS and CDR2 YYNGEE. There are 14 residues in the CDR3. The DNA of the CDR3 is TGTGCCAGCAACGTAGCGGCGGGGAGCTACGAGCAGTACTTC. Translated: CASNVAAGSYEQYF.

This clonotype was detected many times. The chain is built from TRBV12-3 or TRBV12-4 and TRBJ1-5; D is unclear. This CDR3 is built from 14 residues. The V gene lost 1 base and the J gene lost 3 bases, with 7 bases spanning the gap. CDR3 nucleotides: TGTGCCAGCAGTTTAGGAGCTTTCAATCAGCCCCAGCATTTT. Translation gives CASSLGAFNQPQHF.

CDR3 nucleotides: TGCAGCGTTGCAGAGACGGGGAACTATGGCTACACCTTC. This sequence encodes CSVAETGNYGYTF. This chain links TRBV29-1 with TRBJ1-2, with D unresolved. The CDR3 is made up of 13 amino acids. Germline CDR1 reads SQVTM; CDR2 reads ANQGSEA. Trimming stripped 4 bases from V and 2 bases from J, with 11 bases between.

Only a few counts were recorded for this clonotype. The V and J genes are TRBV7-9 and TRBJ1-4, with D unresolved. Germline V gene sequence: CDR1 SEHNR, CDR2 FQNEAQ (reference sequence). The CDR3 totals 15 residues. Trimming pared 5 bases from V and 0 bases from J, leaving 10 bases between. CDR3 DNA sequence: TGTGCCAGCAGCCTCCTTGAGGCAACTAATGAAAAACTGTTTTTT. Amino acid sequence: CASSLLEATNEKLFF.

This clonotype was detected a few times. V gene TRBV4-1 combines with J gene TRBJ2-7; TRBD2 might be the D (7 bases). The J call is uncertain, as TRBJ2-5 better fits the DNA end. The CDR3 spans 15 residues. Germline V lookup: CDR1 MGHRA, CDR2 YSYEKL. The CDR3 nucleotides are TGCGCCAGCAGCCAAGGGGGAGGGGGATCAGAGACCCAGTACTTC. Translated: CASSQGGGGSETQYF.